These 12 T cell receptor beta chains share one sample of origin, sequenced in a study of blood T cell repertoires in COVID-19. Clones were read by immunoSEQ multiplex PCR, and TCRdb kept only the in-frame ones, dropping some. This table holds hundreds of thousands of clones, 75% to 90% found once. The material sequenced was peripheral blood. Receptors originate from a woman in her sixties with active or convalescent COVID-19.

The chain is built from TRBV5-4 and TRBJ1-1; D gene uncertain. V shed 3 bases and J shed 8 bases, with 11 bases lying between them. Germline loops: CDR1 SGHNT, CDR2 YYREEE (reference sequence). This CDR3 region has 12 residues. The CDR3 is CASSSTPYEAFF. The CDR3, as DNA: TGTGCCAGCAGCTCGACACCTTACGAAGCTTTCTTT.

The rearrangement uses TRBV5-1 and TRBJ1-1; maybe TRBD1 (5 bases). V lost 0 bases and J 6 bases, leaving 9 bases between the germline ends. The CDR3 covers 13 residues. Germline loops: CDR1 SGHRS, CDR2 YFSETQ. CDR3: CASSLGTSSEAFF. The CDR3 DNA follows: TGCGCCAGCAGCTTGGGGACATCGTCTGAAGCTTTCTTT.

In this sample, this clone turned up a few times. The chain employs TRBV28 and TRBJ1-5; the match to TRBD1 covers 9 bases. V trimming: 5 bases; J trimming: 6 bases; junction bases outside the gene matches: 5. The CDR3 spans 14 residues. Germline V gene lookup returns CDR1 MDHEN and CDR2 SYDVKM. CDR3 sequence: CASSQTGGGQPQHF. The CDR3 bases are TGTGCCAGCAGTCAGACAGGGGGGGGTCAGCCCCAGCATTTT.

This chain uses TRBV27 with TRBJ2-1; the match to TRBD2 covers 8 bases. CDR3 length equals 15 residues. Germline values: CDR1 MNHEY, CDR2 SMNVEV (reference sequence). J lost 7 bases, V lost 5 bases, and 10 bases had no gene match. In nucleotides, the CDR3 is TGTGCCAGCAGTCCCCGACGAGCGGGGGCGAATGAGCAGTTCTTC. Translated: CASSPRRAGANEQFF.

This chain links TRBV5-1 with TRBJ2-7; 12 nucleotides match TRBD1. V was pared by 0 bases and J by 5 bases, with 3 bases of the junction left unmatched. Germline CDR1 and CDR2: SGHRS and YFSETQ. The CDR3 is made up of 15 amino acids. The CDR3 protein is CASSLGGTGGHEQYF. The CDR3, as DNA: TGCGCCAGCAGCTTGGGTGGGACAGGGGGCCACGAGCAGTACTTC.

The chain employs TRBV3-1 (or the pseudogene TRBV3-2) and TRBJ1-5; 7 bases agree with TRBD1. The CDR3 is 16 amino acids. J was trimmed by 2 bases and V by 5 bases; bases with no gene match: 9. CDR1 is LGHDT and CDR2 is YNNKEL in the germline V gene (reference sequence). The CDR3 DNA reads TGTGCCAGCAGCTCCACGAAGGGGGCGGGCAATCAGCCCCAGCATTTT. Translated, it gives CASSSTKGAGNQPQHF.

This chain connects TRBV19 to TRBJ1-1; possible D gene TRBD1, 6 bases. Trimming cost V 5 bases and J 0 bases, with 13 bases left between them. The CDR3 has 15 residues. Germline V CDR1 and CDR2: LNHDA, SQIVND (reference sequence). CDR3 nucleotide sequence: TGTGCCAGTAGTGCGGGGGACATCTTGAACACTGAAGCTTTCTTT. Protein sequence: CASSAGDILNTEAFF.

The chain uses TRBV4-1 and TRBJ1-2; TRBD1 matches 7 bases. This CDR3 comprises 18 residues. CDR1 is MGHRA, CDR2 YSYEKL, per germline. V shed 2 bases, J shed 3 bases, and the junction held 15 bases outside the gene matches. CDR3 nucleotides: TGCGCCAGCAGCCAAAAGGAAACCGGGACAGTCGACCACTATGGCTACACCTTC. The encoded protein is CASSQKETGTVDHYGYTF.

The chain links TRBV19 to TRBJ2-7; 13 bases line up with TRBD2. CDR1 is LNHDA, CDR2 SQIVND, per germline (reference sequence). CDR3 length equals 16 residues. The ends lost 4 bases at V and 2 bases at J; junction bases unmatched: 5. CDR3 sequence (DNA): TGTGCCAGTAGTAGGGGGACTAGCGGGGCAACCTACGAGCAGTACTTC. It codes for CASSRGTSGATYEQYF.

The chain has TRBV6-5 and TRBJ2-5, with 9 bases identical to TRBD2. This CDR3 is 16 amino acids long. Germline CDR1 is MNHEY and CDR2 is SVGAGI. V shed 2 bases, J shed 5 bases, and the junction held 9 bases outside the gene matches. The CDR3 nucleotides read TGTGCCAGCAGTTACGATGGGCGGGGGGGCCGTGAGACCCAGTACTTC. Its protein is CASSYDGRGGRETQYF.

To note about this clone: Additional DNA sequences in this sample encode the identical CDR3. J is TRBJ1-5 and V is TRBV4-1; D perhaps matches TRBD1 (6 bases). The CDR3 has 15 residues. CDR1 and CDR2 (germline): MGHRA, YSYEKL. V was shortened by 0 bases and J by 2 bases, with 8 bases between the two germline ends. CDR3 region: CASSQDRTGNQPQHF. CDR3 sequence (DNA): TGCGCCAGCAGCCAAGATAGGACAGGCAATCAGCCCCAGCATTTT.

The chain employs TRBV7-9 and TRBJ2-1, with no clear D. CDR3 size: 11 residues. Looked up from germline, CDR1 is SEHNR and CDR2 is FQNEAQ (reference sequence). The V gene lost 3 bases and the J gene lost 9 bases, with 6 bases spanning the gap. The CDR3 bases are TGTGCCAGCAGCTTCGAGATTGAGCAGTTCTTC. It codes for CASSFEIEQFF.